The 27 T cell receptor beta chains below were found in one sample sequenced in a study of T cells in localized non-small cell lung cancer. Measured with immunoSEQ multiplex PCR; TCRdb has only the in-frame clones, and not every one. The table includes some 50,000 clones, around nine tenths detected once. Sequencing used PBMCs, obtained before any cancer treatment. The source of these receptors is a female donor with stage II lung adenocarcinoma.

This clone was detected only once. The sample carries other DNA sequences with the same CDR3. Written as DNA, the CDR3 is TGCGCCAGCAGCTCCTCCTTTGGGGTTAACTCCTACGAGCAGTACTTC. This translates into CASSSSFGVNSYEQYF. The chain is built from TRBV5-1 and TRBJ2-7; D not resolved. From germline, CDR1 is SGHRS and CDR2 YFSETQ. Trimming removed 3 bases from V and 0 bases from J, with 16 bases in between. This CDR3 comprises 16 residues. Full variable domain (missing parts from reference TRBV5-1 and TRBJ2-7): KAGVTQTPRYLIKTRGQQVTLSCSPISGHRSVSWYQQTPGQGLQFLFEYFSETQRNKGNFPGRFSGRQFSNSRSEMNVSTLELGDSALYLCASSSSFGVNSYEQYFGPGTRLTVT.

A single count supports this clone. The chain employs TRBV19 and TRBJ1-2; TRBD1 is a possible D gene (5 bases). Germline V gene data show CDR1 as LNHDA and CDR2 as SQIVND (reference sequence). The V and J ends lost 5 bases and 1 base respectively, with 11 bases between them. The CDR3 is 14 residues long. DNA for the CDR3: TGTGCCAGTAGTGACCGACAGCATAACTATGGCTACACCTTC. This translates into CASSDRQHNYGYTF. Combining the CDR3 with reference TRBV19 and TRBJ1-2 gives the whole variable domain DGGITQSPKYLFRKEGQNVTLSCEQNLNHDAMYWYRQDPGQGLRLIYYSQIVNDFQKGDIAEGYSVSREKKESFPLTVTSAQKNPTAFYLCASSDRQHNYGYTFGSGTRLTVV.

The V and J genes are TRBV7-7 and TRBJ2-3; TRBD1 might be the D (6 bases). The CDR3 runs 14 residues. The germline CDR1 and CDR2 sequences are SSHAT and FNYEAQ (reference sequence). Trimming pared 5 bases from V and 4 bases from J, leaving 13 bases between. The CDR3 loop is CASSPTGYADTQYF. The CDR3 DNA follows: TGTGCCAGCAGCCCGACAGGTTACGCAGATACGCAGTATTTT.

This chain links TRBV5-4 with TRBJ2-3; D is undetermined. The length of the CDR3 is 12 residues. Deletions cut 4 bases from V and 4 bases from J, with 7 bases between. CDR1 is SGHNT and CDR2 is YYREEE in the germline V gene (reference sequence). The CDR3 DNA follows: TGTGCCAGCAGCCTTCTCGCAGATACGCAGTATTTT. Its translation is CASSLLADTQYF.

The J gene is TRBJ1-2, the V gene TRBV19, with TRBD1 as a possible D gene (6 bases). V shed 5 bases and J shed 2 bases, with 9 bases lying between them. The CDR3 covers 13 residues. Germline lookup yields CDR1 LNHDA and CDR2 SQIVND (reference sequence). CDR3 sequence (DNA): TGTGCCAGTAGTGTGGACAGCAACTATGGCTACACCTTC. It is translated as CASSVDSNYGYTF.

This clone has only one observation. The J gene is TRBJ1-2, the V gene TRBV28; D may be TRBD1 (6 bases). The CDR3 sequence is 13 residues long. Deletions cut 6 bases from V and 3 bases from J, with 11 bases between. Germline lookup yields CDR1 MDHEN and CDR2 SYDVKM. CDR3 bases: TGTGCCAGCAGATCAACAGGGTACTATGGCTACACCTTC. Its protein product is CASRSTGYYGYTF.

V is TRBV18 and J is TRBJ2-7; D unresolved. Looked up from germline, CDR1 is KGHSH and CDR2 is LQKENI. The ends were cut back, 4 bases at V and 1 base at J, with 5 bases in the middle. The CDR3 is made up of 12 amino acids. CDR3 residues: CASSLPSYEQYF. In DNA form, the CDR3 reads TGTGCCAGCTCACTCCCTTCCTACGAGCAGTACTTC.

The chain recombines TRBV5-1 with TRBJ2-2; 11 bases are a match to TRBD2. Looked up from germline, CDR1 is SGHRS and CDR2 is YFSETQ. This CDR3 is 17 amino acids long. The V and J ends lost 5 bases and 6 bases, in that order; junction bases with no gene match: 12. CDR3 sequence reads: CASRPDSGGAKAGELFF. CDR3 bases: TGCGCCAGCAGACCCGATAGCGGGGGGGCCAAGGCCGGGGAGCTGTTTTTT.

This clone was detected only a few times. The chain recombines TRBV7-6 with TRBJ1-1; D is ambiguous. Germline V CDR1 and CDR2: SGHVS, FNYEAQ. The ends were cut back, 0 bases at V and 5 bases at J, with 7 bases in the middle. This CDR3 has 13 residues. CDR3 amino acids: CASSLALGTEAFF. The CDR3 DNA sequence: TGTGCCAGCAGCTTAGCGCTGGGAACTGAAGCTTTCTTT. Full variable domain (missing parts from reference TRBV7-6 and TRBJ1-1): GAGVSQSPRYKVTKRGQDVALRCDPISGHVSLYWYRQALGQGPEFLTYFNYEAQQDKSGLPNDRFSAERPEGSISTLTIQRTEQRDSAMYRCASSLALGTEAFFGQGTRLTVV.

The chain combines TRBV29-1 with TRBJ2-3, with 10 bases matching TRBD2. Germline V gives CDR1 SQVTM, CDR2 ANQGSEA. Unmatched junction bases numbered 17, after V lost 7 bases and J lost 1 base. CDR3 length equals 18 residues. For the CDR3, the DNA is TGCAGCGCCGAGGGCCACGGGGCGAGCGGGGGGGGCACAGATACGCAGTATTTT. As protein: CSAEGHGASGGGTDTQYF.

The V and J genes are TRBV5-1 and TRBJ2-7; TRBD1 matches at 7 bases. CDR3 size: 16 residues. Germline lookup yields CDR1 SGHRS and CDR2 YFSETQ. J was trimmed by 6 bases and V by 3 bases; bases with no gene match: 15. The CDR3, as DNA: TGCGCCAGCAGCTCTCCGGAGACAGGGTTAACCCCCGAGCAGTACTTC. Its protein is CASSSPETGLTPEQYF.

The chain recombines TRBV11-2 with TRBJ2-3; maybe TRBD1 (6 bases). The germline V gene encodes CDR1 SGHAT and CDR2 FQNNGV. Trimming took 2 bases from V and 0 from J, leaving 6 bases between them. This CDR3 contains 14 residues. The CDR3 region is CASSLTGSTDTQYF. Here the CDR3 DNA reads TGTGCCAGCAGCTTAACAGGGAGCACAGATACGCAGTATTTT.

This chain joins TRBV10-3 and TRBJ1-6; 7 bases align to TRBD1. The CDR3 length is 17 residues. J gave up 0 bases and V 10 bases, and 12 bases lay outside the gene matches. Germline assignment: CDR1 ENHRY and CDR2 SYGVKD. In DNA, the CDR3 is TGTGCCACCGCACGAGGGGCAGGGGGCTCCTATAATTCACCCCTCCACTTT. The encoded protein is CATARGAGGSYNSPLHF.

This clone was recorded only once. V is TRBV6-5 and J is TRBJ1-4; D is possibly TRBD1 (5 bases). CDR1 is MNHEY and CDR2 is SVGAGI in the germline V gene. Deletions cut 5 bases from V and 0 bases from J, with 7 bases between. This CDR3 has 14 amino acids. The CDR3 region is CASSEQATNEKLFF. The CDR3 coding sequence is TGTGCCAGCAGTGAACAGGCAACTAATGAAAAACTGTTTTTT.

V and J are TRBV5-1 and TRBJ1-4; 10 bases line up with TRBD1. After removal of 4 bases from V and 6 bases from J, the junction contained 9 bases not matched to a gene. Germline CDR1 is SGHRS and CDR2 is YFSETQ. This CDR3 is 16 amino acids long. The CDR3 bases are TGCGCCAGCAGCCCTGGCGGCGGGACAGGGGATGAAAAACTGTTTTTT. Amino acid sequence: CASSPGGGTGDEKLFF.

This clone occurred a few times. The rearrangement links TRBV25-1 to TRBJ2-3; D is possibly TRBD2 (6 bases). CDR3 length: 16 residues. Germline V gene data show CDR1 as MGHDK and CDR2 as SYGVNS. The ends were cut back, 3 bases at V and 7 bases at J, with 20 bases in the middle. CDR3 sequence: CASSDPHGGYMNTQYF. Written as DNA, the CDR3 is TGTGCCAGCAGTGACCCCCACGGGGGATACATGAATACGCAGTATTTT.

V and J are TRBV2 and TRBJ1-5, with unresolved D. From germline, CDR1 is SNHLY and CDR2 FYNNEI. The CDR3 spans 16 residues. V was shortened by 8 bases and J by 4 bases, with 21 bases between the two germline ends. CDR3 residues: CASREGNRRPNQPQHF. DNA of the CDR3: TGTGCCAGCCGAGAGGGCAACCGAAGACCTAATCAGCCCCAGCATTTT.

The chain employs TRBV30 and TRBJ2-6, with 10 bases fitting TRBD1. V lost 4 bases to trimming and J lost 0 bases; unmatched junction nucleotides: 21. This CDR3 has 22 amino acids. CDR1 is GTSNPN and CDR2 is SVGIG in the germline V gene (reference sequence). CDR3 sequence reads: CAWTNDPQPGDRGSSGANVLTF. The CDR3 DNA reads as TGTGCCTGGACTAACGACCCCCAACCCGGGGACAGGGGATCCTCTGGGGCCAACGTCCTGACTTTC.

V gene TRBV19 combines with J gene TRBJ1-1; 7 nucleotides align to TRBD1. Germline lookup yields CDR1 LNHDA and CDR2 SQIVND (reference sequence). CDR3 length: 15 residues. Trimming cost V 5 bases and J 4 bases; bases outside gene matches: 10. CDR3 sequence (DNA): TGTGCCAGTAGTCCGCAAGCCAGACAGGGCACTGAAGCTTTCTTT. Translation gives CASSPQARQGTEAFF. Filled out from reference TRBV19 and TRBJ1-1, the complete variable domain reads DGGITQSPKYLFRKEGQNVTLSCEQNLNHDAMYWYRQDPGQGLRLIYYSQIVNDFQKGDIAEGYSVSREKKESFPLTVTSAQKNPTAFYLCASSPQARQGTEAFFGQGTRLTVV.

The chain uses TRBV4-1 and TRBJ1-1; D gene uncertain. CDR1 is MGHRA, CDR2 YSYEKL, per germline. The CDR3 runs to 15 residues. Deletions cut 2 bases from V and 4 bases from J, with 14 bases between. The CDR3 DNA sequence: TGCGCCAGCAGCCAAAACAGTAACCTAGGCACTGAAGCTTTCTTT. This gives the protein CASSQNSNLGTEAFF.

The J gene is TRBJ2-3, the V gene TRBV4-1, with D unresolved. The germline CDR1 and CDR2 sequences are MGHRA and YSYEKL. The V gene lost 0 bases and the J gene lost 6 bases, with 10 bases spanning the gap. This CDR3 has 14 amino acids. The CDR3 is CASSQDEGSDTQYF. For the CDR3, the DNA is TGCGCCAGCAGCCAAGATGAAGGTTCCGATACGCAGTATTTT.

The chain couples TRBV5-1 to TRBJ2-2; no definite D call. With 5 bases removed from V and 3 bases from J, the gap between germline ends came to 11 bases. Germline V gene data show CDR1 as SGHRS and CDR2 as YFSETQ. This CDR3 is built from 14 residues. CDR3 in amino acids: CASRSISHTGELFF. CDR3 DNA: TGCGCCAGCAGAAGTATCAGCCACACCGGGGAGCTGTTTTTT.

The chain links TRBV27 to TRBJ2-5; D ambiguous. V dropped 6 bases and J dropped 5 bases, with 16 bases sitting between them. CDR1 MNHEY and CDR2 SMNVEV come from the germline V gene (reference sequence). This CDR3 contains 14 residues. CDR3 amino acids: CASRTIFDRETQYF. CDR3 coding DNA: TGTGCCAGCAGAACCATCTTCGACCGGGAGACCCAGTACTTC.

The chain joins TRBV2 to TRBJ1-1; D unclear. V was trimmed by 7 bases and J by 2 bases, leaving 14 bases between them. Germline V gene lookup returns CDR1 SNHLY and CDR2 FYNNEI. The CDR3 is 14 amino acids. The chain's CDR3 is CASTAGRRNTEAFF. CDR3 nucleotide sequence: TGTGCCAGCACCGCAGGACGGAGAAACACTGAAGCTTTCTTT.

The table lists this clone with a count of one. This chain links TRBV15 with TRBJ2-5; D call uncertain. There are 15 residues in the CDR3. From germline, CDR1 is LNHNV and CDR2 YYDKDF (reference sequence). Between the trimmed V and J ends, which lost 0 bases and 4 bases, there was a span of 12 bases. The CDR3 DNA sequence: TGTGCCACCAGCAGAGATCGGGCGACGAGAGAGACCCAGTACTTC. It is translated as CATSRDRATRETQYF.

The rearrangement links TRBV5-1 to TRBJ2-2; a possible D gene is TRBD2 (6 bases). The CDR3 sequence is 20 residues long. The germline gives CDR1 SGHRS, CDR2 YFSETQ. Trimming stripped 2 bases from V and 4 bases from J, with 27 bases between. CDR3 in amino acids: CASSLQPPEGPGPRTGELFF. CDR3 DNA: TGCGCCAGCAGCTTACAACCCCCGGAGGGCCCCGGCCCCCGCACCGGGGAGCTGTTTTTT.

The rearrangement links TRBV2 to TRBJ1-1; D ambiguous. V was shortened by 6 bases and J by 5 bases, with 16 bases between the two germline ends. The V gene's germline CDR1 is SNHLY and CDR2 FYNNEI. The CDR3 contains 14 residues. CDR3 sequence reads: CASRLRESSTEAFF. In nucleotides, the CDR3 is TGTGCCAGCAGGTTGAGGGAATCGAGTACTGAAGCTTTCTTT. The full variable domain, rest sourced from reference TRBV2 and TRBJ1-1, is EPEVTQTPSHQVTQMGQEVILRCVPISNHLYFYWYRQILGQKVEFLVSFYNNEISEKSEIFDDQFSVERPDGSNFTLKIRSTKLEDSAMYFCASRLRESSTEAFFGQGTRLTVV.